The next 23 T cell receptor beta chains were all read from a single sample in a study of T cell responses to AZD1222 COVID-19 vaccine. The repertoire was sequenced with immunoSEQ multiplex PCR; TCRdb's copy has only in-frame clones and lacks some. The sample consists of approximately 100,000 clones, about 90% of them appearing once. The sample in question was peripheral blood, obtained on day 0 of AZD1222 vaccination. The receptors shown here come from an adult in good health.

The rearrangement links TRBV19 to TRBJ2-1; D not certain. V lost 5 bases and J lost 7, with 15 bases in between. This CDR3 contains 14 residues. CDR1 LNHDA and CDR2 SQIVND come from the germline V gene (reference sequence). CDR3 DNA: TGTGCCAGTAGTTCGGAGCGAAACAATAATGAGCAGTTCTTC. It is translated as CASSSERNNNEQFF.

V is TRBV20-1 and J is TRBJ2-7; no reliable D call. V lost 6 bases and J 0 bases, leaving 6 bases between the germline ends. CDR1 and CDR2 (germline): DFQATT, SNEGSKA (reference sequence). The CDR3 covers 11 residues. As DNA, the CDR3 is TGCAGTGCCAGACCCTCCTACGAGCAGTACTTC. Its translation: CSARPSYEQYF.

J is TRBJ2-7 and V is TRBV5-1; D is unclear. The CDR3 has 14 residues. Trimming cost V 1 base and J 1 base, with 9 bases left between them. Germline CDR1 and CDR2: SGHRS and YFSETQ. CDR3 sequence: CASSLSSPSYEQYF. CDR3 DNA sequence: TGCGCCAGCAGCTTGAGCTCCCCTTCCTACGAGCAGTACTTC.

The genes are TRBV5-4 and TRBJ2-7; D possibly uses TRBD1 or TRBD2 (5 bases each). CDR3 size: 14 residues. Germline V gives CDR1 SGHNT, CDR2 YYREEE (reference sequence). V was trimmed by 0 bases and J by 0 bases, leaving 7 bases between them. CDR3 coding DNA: TGTGCCAGCAGCTTGGGGGACCACTCCTACGAGCAGTACTTC. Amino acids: CASSLGDHSYEQYF. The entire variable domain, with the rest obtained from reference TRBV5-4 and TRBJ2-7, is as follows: ETGVTQSPTHLIKTRGQQVTLRCSSQSGHNTVSWYQQALGQGPQFIFQYYREEENGRGNFPPRFSGLQFPNYSSELNVNALELDDSALYLCASSLGDHSYEQYFGPGTRLTVT.

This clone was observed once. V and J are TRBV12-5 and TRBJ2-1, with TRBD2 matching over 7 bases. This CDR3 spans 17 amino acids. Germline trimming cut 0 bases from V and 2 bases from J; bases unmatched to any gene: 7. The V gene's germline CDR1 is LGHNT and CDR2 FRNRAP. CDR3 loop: CASGLVLAGVPYNEQFF. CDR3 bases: TGTGCTAGTGGTTTGGTACTGGCGGGAGTTCCCTACAATGAGCAGTTCTTC.

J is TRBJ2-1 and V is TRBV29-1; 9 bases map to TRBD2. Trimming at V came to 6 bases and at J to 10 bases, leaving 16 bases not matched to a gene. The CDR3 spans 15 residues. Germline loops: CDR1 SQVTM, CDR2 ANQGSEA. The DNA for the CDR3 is TGCAGCGTCGGCGGATTGGCGGGAGGGCCGGGGGAGCAGTTCTTC. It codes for CSVGGLAGGPGEQFF.

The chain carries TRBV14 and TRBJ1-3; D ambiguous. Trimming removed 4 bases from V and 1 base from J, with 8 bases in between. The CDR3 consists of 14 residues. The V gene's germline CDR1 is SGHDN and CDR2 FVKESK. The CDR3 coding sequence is TGTGCCAGCAGCCCTCAGCGTTCTGGAAACACCATATATTTT. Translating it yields CASSPQRSGNTIYF.

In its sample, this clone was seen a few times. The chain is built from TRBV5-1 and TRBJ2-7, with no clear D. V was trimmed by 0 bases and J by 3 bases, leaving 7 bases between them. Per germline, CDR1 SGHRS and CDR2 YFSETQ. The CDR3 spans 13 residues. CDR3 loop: CASSLEQFYEQYF. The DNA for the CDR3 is TGCGCCAGCAGCTTGGAACAGTTCTACGAGCAGTACTTC.

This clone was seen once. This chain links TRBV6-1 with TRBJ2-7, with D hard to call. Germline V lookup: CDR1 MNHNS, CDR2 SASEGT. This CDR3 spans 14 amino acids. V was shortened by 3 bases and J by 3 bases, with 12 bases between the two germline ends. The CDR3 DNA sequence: TGTGCCAGCAGTGACCAGGCAAATATCTACGAGCAGTACTTC. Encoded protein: CASSDQANIYEQYF.

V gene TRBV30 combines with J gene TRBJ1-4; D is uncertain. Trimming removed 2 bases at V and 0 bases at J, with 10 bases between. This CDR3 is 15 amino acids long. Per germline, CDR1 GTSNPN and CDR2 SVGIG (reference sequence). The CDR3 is CAWSPFSATNEKLFF. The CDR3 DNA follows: TGTGCCTGGAGTCCCTTTAGTGCAACTAATGAAAAACTGTTTTTT.

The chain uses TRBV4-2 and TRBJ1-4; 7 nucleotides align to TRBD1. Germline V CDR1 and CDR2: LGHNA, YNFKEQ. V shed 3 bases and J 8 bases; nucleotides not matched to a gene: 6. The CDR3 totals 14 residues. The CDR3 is CASSQAQGREKLFF. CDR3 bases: TGTGCCAGCAGCCAGGCACAGGGGAGGGAAAAACTGTTTTTT.

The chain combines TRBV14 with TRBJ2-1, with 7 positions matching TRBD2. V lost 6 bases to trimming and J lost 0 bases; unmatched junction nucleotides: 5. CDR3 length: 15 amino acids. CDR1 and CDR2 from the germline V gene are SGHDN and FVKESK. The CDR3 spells CASSPLAYSYNEQFF. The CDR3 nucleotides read TGTGCCAGCAGTCCACTAGCGTACTCCTACAATGAGCAGTTCTTC.

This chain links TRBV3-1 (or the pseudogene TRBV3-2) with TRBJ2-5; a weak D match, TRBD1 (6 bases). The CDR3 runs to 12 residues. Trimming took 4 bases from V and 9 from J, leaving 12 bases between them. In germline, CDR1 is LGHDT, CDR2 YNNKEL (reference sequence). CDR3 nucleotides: TGTGCCAGCAGCCTAATCAGACAGGCCCAGTACTTC. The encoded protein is CASSLIRQAQYF.

The CDR3 nucleotides are TGTGCCAGTAGTAGTGCCAGGGGACGGTACAATGAGCAGTTCTTC. This encodes CASSSARGRYNEQFF. This chain connects TRBV19 to TRBJ2-1, with D possibly matching TRBD1 (6 bases). The CDR3 runs to 15 residues. The germline V and J ends were trimmed by 4 bases and 4 bases, with 14 bases remaining between them. Looked up from germline, CDR1 is LNHDA and CDR2 is SQIVND (reference sequence).

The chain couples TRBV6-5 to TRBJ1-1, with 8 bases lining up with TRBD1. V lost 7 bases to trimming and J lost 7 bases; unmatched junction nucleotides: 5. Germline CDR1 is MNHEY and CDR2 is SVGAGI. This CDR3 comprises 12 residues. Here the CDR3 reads CASNGQGNEAFF. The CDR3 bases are TGTGCCAGCAATGGACAGGGTAATGAAGCTTTCTTT.

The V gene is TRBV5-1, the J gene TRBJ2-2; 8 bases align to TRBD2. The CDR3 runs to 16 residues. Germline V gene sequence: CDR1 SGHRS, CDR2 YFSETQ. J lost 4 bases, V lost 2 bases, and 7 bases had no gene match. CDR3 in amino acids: CASSLREGLGTGELFF. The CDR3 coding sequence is TGCGCCAGCAGCTTACGGGAGGGCCTCGGCACCGGGGAGCTGTTTTTT. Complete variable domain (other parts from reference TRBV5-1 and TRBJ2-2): KAGVTQTPRYLIKTRGQQVTLSCSPISGHRSVSWYQQTPGQGLQFLFEYFSETQRNKGNFPGRFSGRQFSNSRSEMNVSTLELGDSALYLCASSLREGLGTGELFFGEGSRLTVL.

Here the CDR3 reads CASGLGQVGKNEQYF. The DNA of the CDR3 is TGTGCTAGTGGTTTGGGACAGGTGGGAAAAAACGAGCAGTACTTC. The chain uses TRBV12-5 and TRBJ2-7, with a tentative D call TRBD1 (6 bases). Trimming took off 1 base at V and 5 bases at J, with 15 bases between the two ends. The CDR3 has 15 residues. The germline gives CDR1 LGHNT, CDR2 FRNRAP. The full variable domain, completed using reference TRBV12-5 and TRBJ2-7, is DARVTQTPRHKVTEMGQEVTMRCQPILGHNTVFWYRQTMMQGLELLAYFRNRAPLDDSGMPKDRFSAEMPDATLATLKIQPSEPRDSAVYFCASGLGQVGKNEQYFGPGTRLTVT.

The CDR3 coding sequence is TGTGCCAGTGAGTTTTACAATGAGCAGTTCTTC. The encoded protein is CASEFYNEQFF. This chain links TRBV6-5 with TRBJ2-1; D gene uncertain. This CDR3 has 11 residues. Germline V gives CDR1 MNHEY, CDR2 SVGAGI. V was cut by 9 bases and J by 4 bases, with 7 bases left in between.

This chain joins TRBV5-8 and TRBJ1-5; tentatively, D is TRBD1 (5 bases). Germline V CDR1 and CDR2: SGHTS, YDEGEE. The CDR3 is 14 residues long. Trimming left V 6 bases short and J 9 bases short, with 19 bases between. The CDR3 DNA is TGTGCCAGCATTTACTCCGGGACCCAGAGGCCCCAGCATTTT. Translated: CASIYSGTQRPQHF.

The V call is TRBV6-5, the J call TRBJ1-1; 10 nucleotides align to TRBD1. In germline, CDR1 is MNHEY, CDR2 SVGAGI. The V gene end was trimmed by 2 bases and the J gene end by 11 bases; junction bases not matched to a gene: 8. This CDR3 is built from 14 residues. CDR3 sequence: CASSYPGQGGEAFF. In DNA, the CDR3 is TGTGCCAGCAGTTACCCCGGACAGGGGGGGGAGGCTTTCTTT.

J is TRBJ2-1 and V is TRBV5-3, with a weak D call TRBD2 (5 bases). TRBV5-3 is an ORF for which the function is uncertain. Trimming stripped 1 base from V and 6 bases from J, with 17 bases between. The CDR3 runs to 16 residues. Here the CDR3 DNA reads TGTGCCAGAAGCTTGTGGTTGAGAGGGAGAGGCAATGAGCAGTTCTTC. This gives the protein CARSLWLRGRGNEQFF.

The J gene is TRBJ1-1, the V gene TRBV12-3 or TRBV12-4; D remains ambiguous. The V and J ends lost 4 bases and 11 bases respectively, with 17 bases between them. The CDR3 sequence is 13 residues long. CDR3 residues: CASSSAENWSAFF. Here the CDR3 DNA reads TGTGCCAGCAGTTCCGCAGAAAACTGGTCGGCTTTCTTT.

The CDR3 spells CASSLTENQPQHF. CDR3 DNA sequence: TGTGCCAGCAGCTTAACAGAGAATCAGCCCCAGCATTTT. This chain connects TRBV7-2 to TRBJ1-5; D is uncertain. Germline V gene lookup returns CDR1 SGHTA and CDR2 FQGNSA. V was shortened by 2 bases and J by 4 bases, with 6 bases between the two germline ends. CDR3 size: 13 residues.